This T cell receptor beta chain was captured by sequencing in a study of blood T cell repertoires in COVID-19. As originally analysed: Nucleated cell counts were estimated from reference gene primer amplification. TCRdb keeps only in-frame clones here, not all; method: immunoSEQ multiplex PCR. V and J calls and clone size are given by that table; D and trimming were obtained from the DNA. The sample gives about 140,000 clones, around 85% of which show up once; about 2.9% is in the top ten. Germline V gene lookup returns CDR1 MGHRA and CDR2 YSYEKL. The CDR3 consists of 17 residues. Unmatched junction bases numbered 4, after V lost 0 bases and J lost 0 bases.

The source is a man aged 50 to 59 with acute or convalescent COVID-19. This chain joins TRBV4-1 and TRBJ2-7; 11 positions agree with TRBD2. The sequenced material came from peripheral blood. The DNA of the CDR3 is TGCGCCAGCAGCCAAGATTCTAGCGGGGGGAGCTCCTACGAGCAGTACTTC. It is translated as CASSQDSSGGSSYEQYF.